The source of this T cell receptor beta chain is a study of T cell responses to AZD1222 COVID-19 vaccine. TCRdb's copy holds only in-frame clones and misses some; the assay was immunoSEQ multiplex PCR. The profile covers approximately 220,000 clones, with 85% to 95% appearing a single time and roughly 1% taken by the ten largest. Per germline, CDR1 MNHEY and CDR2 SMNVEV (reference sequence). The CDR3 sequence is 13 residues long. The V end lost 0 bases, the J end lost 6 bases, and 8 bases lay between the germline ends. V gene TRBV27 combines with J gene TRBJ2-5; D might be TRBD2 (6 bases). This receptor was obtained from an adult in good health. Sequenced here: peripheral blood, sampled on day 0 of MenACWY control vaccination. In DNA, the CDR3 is TGTGCCAGCAGTTTATCCCGGGGGAAGACCCAGTACTTC. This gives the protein CASSLSRGKTQYF.